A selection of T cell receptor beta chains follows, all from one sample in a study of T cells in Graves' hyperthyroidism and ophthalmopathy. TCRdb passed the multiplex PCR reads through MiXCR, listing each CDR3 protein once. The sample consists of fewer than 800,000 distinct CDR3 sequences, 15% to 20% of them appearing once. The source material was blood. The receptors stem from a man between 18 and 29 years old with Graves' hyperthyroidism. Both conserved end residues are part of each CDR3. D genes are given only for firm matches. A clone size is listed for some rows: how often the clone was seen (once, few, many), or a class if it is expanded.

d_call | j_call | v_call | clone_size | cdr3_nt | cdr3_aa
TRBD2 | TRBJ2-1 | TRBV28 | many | TGTGCCAGCAGGATAGGGCTAGCGGGAGGAGGAACCTACAATGAGCAGTTCTTC | CASRIGLAGGGTYNEQFF
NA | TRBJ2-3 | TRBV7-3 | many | TGTGCCAGCAGCCGCGGGGATACTAGCACAGATACGCAGTATTTT | CASSRGDTSTDTQYF
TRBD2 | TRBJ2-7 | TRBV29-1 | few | TGCAGCGCTTTAGCGGGAACCTCCTACGAGCAGTACTTC | CSALAGTSYEQYF
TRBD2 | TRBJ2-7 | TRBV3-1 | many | TGTGCCAGCAGCCGGAGCGGGAGATACGAGCAGTACTTC | CASSRSGRYEQYF
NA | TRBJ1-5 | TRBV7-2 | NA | TGTGCCAGCAGCCCCGAGGGCGTCCGGGGGCAGCCCCAGCATTTT | CASSPEGVRGQPQHF
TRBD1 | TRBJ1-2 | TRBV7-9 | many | TGTGCCATCGACAGGGGGCAAGGCTATGGCTACACCTTC | CAIDRGQGYGYTF
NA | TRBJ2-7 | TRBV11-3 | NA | TGTGCCAGCAGCATGACCGGTCGGTTGAGCGAGCAGTACTTC | CASSMTGRLSEQYF
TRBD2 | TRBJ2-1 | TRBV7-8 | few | TGTGCCAGCAGCTTAGGACTAGCGGGAGCCGAGCAGTTCTTC | CASSLGLAGAEQFF
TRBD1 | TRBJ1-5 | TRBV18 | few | TGTGCCAGCTCACCTGGGGGGACAGGCCCTGTGCCCCAGCATTTT | CASSPGGTGPVPQHF
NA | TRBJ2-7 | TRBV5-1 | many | TGTGCCAGCAGTTTGGGGCTTGAGCAGTACTTC | CASSLGLEQYF
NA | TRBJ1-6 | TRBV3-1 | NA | TGTGCCAGCAGCCCCCGGGGCGGTTCACCCCTCCACTTT | CASSPRGGSPLHF
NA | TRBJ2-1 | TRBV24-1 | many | TGTGCCACCAGTGATTTAGGTGGGCGGACGGAGACCAATGAGCAGTTCTTC | CATSDLGGRTETNEQFF
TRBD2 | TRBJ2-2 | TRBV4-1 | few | TGCGCCAGCAGCCAAGATACAGCGGGAGGTTGGTCCGGGGAGCTGTTTTTT | CASSQDTAGGWSGELFF
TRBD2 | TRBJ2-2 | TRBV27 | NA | TGTGCCAGCAGTTCCAATAGCGGGAGGGCCGTCACCGGGGAGCTGTTTTTT | CASSSNSGRAVTGELFF
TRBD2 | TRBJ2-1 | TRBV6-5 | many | TGTGCCAGCAGTTCCCCTAGCGGGAGCACCTACAATGAGCAGTTCTTC | CASSSPSGSTYNEQFF
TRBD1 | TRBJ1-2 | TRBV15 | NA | TGTGCCACCAGCAGAGGGGGGACAGGGTATGGCTACACCTTC | CATSRGGTGYGYTF
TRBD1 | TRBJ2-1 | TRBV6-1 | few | TGTGCCAGCAGTGACACGGGACAGGCCCCCAATGAGCAGTTCTTC | CASSDTGQAPNEQFF
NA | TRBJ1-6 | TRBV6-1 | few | TGTGCCAGCAGTGAATATCTGGGTGGCGCCTATAATTCACCCCTCCACTTT | CASSEYLGGAYNSPLHF
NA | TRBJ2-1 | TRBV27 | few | TGTGCCAGCAGTTTGTTTTCGAACAATGAGCAGTTCTTC | CASSLFSNNEQFF
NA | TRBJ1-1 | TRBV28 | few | TGTGCCGCCAGGGGGAACACTGAAGCTTTCTTT | CAARGNTEAFF
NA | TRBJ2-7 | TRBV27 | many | TGTGCCAGCAGTTCGGTCGCTAGTGGGAGGCCCTACGAGCAGTACTTC | CASSSVASGRPYEQYF
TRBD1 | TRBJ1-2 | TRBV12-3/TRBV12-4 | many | TGTGCCAGCAGTCAAGGGCAGGGGGTAGGCTATGGCTACACCTTC | CASSQGQGVGYGYTF
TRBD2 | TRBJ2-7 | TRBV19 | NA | TGTGCCACCCGGGGGGAAGGGGCCTACGAGCAGTACTTC | CATRGEGAYEQYF
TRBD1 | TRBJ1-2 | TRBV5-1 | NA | TGCGCCAGCAGCTTGCACCAGGGGGCCCACTATGGCTACACCTTC | CASSLHQGAHYGYTF
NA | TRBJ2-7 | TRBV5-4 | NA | TGTGCCAGCAGCACGGGGGACAGCTTCTACGAGCAGTACTTC | CASSTGDSFYEQYF
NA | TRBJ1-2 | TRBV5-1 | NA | TGCGCCAGCAGCTTGGAGAGAGGGGAGGGCCCCTATGGCTACACCTTC | CASSLERGEGPYGYTF